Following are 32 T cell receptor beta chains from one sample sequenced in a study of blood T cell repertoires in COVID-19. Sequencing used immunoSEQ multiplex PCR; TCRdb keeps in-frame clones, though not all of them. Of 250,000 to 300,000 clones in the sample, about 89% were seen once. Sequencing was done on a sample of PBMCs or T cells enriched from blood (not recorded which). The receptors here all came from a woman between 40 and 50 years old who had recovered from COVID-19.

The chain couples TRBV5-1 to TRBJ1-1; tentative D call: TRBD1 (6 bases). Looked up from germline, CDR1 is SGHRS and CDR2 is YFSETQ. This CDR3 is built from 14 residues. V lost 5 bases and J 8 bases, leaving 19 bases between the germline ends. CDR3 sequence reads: CASSLTAGAIEAFF. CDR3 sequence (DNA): TGCGCCAGCAGTTTGACGGCAGGGGCTATCGAAGCTTTCTTT. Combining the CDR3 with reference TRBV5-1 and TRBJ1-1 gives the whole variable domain KAGVTQTPRYLIKTRGQQVTLSCSPISGHRSVSWYQQTPGQGLQFLFEYFSETQRNKGNFPGRFSGRQFSNSRSEMNVSTLELGDSALYLCASSLTAGAIEAFFGQGTRLTVV.

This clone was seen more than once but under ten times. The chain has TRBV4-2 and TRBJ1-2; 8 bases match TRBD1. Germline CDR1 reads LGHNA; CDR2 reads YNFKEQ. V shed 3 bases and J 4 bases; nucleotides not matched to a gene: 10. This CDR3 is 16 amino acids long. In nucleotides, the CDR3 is TGTGCCAGCAGCCACACACAGGGGGAGGGTTCCTATGGCTACACCTTC. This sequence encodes CASSHTQGEGSYGYTF.

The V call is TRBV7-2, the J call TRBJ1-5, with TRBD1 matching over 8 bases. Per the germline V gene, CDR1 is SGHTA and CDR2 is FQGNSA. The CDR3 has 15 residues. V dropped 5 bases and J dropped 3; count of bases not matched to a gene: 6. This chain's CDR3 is CASSRTGTTNQPQHF. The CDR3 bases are TGTGCCAGCAGCAGGACAGGGACTACCAATCAGCCCCAGCATTTT.

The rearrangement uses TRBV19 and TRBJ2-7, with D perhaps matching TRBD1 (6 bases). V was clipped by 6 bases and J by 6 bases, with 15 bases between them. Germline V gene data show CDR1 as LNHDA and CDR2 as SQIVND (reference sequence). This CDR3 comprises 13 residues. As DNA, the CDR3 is TGTGCCAGTAGCTCAGGGGTGTCGGGCGAGCAGTACTTC. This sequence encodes CASSSGVSGEQYF. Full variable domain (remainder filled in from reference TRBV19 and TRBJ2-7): DGGITQSPKYLFRKEGQNVTLSCEQNLNHDAMYWYRQDPGQGLRLIYYSQIVNDFQKGDIAEGYSVSREKKESFPLTVTSAQKNPTAFYLCASSSGVSGEQYFGPGTRLTVT.

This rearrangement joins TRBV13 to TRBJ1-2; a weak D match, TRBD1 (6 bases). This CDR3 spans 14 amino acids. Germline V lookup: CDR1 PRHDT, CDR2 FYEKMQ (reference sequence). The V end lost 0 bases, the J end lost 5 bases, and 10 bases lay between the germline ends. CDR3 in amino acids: CASSLGRGGYGYTF. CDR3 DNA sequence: TGTGCCAGCAGCTTAGGCCGAGGGGGTTATGGCTACACCTTC. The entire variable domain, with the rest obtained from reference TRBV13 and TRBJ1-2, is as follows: AAGVIQSPRHLIKEKRETATLKCYPIPRHDTVYWYQQGPGQDPQFLISFYEKMQSDKGSIPDRFSAQQFSDYHSELNMSSLELGDSALYFCASSLGRGGYGYTFGSGTRLTVV.

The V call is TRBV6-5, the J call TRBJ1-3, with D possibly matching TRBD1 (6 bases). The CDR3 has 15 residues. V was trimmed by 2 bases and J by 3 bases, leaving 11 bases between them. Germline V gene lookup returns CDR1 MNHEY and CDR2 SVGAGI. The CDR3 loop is CASSYRRTDGNTIYF. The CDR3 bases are TGTGCCAGCAGTTACAGAAGGACAGATGGAAACACCATATATTTT.

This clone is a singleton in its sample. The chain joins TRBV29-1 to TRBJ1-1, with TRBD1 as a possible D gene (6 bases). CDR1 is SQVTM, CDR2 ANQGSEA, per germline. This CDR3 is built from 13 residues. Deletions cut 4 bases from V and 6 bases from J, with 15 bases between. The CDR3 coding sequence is TGCAGCGTTGTTAGGGACACCAGATCTGAAGCTTTCTTT. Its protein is CSVVRDTRSEAFF. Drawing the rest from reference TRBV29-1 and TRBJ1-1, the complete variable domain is SAVISQKPSRDICQRGTSLTIQCQVDSQVTMMFWYRQQPGQSLTLIATANQGSEATYESGFVIDKFPISRPNLTFSTLTVSNMSPEDSSIYLCSVVRDTRSEAFFGQGTRLTVV.

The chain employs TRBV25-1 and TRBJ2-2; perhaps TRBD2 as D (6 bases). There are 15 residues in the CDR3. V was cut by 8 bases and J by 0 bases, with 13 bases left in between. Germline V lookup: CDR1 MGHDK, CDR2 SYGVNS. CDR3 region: CASGLAGSNTGELFF. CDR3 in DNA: TGTGCCAGCGGACTGGCGGGGTCGAACACCGGGGAGCTGTTTTTT.

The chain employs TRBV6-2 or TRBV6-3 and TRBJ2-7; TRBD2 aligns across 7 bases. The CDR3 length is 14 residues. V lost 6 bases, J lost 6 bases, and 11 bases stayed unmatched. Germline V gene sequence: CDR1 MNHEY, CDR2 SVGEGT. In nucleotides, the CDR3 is TGTGCCAGCAGCCCAGAACGGACTAGGCCCGAGCAGTACTTC. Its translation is CASSPERTRPEQYF.

CDR3: CASSTPQGIGSGAFF. CDR3 bases: TGTGCCAGCAGCACGCCCCAGGGAATAGGATCCGGAGCTTTCTTT. This chain connects TRBV5-4 to TRBJ1-1, with D possibly matching TRBD1 (5 bases). The germline CDR1 and CDR2 sequences are SGHNT and YYREEE (reference sequence). Trimming stripped 4 bases from V and 10 bases from J, with 23 bases between. The CDR3 covers 15 residues.

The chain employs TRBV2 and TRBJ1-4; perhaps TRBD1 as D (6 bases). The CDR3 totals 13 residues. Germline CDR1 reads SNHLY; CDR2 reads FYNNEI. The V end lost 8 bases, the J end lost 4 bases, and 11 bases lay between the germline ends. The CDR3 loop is CASVQGNNEKLFF. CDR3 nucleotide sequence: TGTGCCAGCGTACAGGGTAATAATGAAAAACTGTTTTTT. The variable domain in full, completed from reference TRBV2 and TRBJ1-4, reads EPEVTQTPSHQVTQMGQEVILRCVPISNHLYFYWYRQILGQKVEFLVSFYNNEISEKSEIFDDQFSVERPDGSNFTLKIRSTKLEDSAMYFCASVQGNNEKLFFGSGTQLSVL.

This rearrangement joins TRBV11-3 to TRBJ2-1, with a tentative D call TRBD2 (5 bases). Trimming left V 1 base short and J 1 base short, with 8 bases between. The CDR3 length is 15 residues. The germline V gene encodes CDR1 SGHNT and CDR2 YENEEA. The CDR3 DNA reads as TGTGCCAGCAGCTTAGGGCTAGCTTCCTACAATGAGCAGTTCTTC. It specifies CASSLGLASYNEQFF.

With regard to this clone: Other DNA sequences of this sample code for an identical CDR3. The CDR3 bases are TGTGCCAGTAGTGGGCAGGGCTATGGCTACACCTTC. It yields the protein CASSGQGYGYTF. V gene TRBV19 combines with J gene TRBJ1-2; D perhaps matches TRBD1 (5 bases). V was trimmed by 5 bases and J by 4 bases, leaving 8 bases between them. The CDR3 runs 12 residues. Germline lookup yields CDR1 LNHDA and CDR2 SQIVND (reference sequence).

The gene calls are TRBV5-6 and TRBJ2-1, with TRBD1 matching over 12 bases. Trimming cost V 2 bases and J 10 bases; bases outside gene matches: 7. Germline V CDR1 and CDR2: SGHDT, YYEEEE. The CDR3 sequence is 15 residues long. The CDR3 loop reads CASSFTGQGAFEQFF. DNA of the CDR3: TGTGCCAGCAGCTTCACGGGACAGGGGGCTTTCGAGCAGTTCTTC.

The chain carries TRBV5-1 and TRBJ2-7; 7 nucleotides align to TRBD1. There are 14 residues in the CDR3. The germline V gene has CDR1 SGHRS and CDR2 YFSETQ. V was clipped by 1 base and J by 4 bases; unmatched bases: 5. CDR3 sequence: CASSLIGQEYEQYF. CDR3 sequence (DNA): TGCGCCAGCAGCTTGATAGGACAGGAGTACGAGCAGTACTTC.

The CDR3 reads CASSRGVQGVDEQFF. Here the CDR3 DNA reads TGTGCCAGCAGCAGAGGGGTACAGGGGGTCGATGAGCAGTTCTTC. The chain combines TRBV5-4 with TRBJ2-1, with TRBD1 matching over 8 bases. Trimming removed 4 bases from V and 8 bases from J; junction bases left unmatched: 11. The CDR3 is made up of 15 amino acids. Germline V CDR1 and CDR2: SGHNT, YYREEE (reference sequence). Variable domain in full (rest from reference TRBV5-4 and TRBJ2-1): ETGVTQSPTHLIKTRGQQVTLRCSSQSGHNTVSWYQQALGQGPQFIFQYYREEENGRGNFPPRFSGLQFPNYSSELNVNALELDDSALYLCASSRGVQGVDEQFFGPGTRLTVL.

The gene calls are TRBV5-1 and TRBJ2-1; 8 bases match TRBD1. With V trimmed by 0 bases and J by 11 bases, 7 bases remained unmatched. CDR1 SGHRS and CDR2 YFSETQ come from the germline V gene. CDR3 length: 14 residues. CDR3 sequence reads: CASSLGETGAKQFF. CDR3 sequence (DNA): TGCGCCAGCAGCTTGGGAGAGACAGGGGCAAAGCAGTTCTTC.

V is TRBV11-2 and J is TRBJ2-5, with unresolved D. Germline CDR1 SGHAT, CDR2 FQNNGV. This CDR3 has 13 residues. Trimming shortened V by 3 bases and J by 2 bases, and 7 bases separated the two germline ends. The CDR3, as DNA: TGTGCCAGCAGCTTTTCCGGTCAAGAGACCCAGTACTTC. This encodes CASSFSGQETQYF.

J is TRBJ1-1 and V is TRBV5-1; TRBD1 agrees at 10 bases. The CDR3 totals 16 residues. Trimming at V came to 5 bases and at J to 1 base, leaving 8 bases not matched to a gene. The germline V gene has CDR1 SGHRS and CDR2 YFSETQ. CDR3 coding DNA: TGCGCCAGCAGAAACCGACAGGGGGCCCGGAACACTGAAGCTTTCTTT. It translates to CASRNRQGARNTEAFF.

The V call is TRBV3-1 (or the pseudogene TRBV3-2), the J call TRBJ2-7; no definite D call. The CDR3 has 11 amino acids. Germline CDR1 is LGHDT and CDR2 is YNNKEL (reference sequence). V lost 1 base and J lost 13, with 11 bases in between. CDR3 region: CASSQGGAPYF. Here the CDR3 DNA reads TGTGCCAGCAGCCAAGGCGGAGCGCCCTACTTC.

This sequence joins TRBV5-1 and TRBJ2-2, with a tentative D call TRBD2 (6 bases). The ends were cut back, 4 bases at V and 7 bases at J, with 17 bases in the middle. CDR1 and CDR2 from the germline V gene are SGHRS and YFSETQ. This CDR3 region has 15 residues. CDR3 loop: CASSGLGLGSGELFF. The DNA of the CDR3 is TGCGCCAGCAGCGGTTTGGGACTTGGGAGCGGGGAGCTGTTTTTT.

Here the CDR3 reads CASSTTGGVGYTF. The CDR3, as DNA: TGTGCCAGCAGTACGACAGGGGGCGTTGGCTACACCTTC. The chain recombines TRBV6-5 with TRBJ1-2; 10 positions match TRBD1. CDR1 and CDR2 from the germline V gene are MNHEY and SVGAGI. After removal of 5 bases from V and 7 bases from J, the junction contained 4 bases not matched to a gene. CDR3 length: 13 residues.

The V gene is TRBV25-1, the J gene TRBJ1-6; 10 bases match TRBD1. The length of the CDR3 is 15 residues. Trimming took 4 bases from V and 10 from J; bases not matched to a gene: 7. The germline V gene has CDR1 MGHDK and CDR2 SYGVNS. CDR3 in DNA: TGTGCCAGCAGTGCACCGGGACAGGGGAACTCACCCCTCCACTTT. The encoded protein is CASSAPGQGNSPLHF.

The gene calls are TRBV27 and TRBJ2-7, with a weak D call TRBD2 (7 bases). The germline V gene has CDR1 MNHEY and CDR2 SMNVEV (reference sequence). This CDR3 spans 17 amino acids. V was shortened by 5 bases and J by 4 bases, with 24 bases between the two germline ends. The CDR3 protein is CASSPRLWGGLSYEQYF. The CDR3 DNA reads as TGTGCCAGCAGTCCCCGTCTATGGGGGGGCCTGAGTTACGAGCAGTACTTC.

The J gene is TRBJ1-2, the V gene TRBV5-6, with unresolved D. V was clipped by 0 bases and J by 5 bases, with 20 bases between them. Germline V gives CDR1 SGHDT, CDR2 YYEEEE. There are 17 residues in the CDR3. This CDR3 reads CASSLGRSGGRSYGYTF. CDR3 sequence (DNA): TGTGCCAGCAGCTTGGGGCGATCGGGAGGGAGATCATATGGCTACACCTTC.

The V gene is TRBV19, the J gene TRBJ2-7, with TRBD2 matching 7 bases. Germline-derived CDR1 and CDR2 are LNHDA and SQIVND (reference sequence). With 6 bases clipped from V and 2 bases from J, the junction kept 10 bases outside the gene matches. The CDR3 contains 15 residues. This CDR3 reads CASSRAAGEAYEQYF. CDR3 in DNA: TGTGCCAGTAGCCGTGCGGCGGGGGAAGCCTACGAGCAGTACTTC.

CDR3 nucleotide sequence: TGTGCCAGCAGCCCACGGGACATGGTTAGCTCTGGGGCCAACGTCCTGACTTTC. This encodes CASSPRDMVSSGANVLTF. The V gene is TRBV9, the J gene TRBJ2-6; D possibly corresponds to TRBD1 (6 bases). The germline V and J ends were trimmed by 4 bases and 0 bases, with 17 bases remaining between them. This CDR3 is 18 amino acids long. Germline loops: CDR1 SGDLS, CDR2 YYNGEE.

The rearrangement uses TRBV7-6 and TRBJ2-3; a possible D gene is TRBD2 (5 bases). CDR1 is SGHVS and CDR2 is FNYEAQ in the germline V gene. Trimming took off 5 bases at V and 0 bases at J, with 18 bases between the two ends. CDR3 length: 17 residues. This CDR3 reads CASSTTRDYPSTDTQYF. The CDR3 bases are TGTGCCAGCAGCACAACTAGGGATTACCCTAGCACAGATACGCAGTATTTT.

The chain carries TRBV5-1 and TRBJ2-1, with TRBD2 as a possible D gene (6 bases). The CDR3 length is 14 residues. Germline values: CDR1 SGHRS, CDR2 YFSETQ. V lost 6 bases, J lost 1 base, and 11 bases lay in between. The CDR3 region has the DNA TGCGCCAGCACCGGAGGGGCTTCCTACAATGAGCAGTTCTTC. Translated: CASTGGASYNEQFF.

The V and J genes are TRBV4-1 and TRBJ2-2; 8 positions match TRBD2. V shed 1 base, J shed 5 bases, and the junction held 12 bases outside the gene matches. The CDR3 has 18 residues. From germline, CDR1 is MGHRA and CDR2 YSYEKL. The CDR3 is CASSQVLTGGPWTGELFF. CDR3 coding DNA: TGCGCCAGCAGCCAAGTTTTGACGGGGGGGCCGTGGACCGGGGAGCTGTTTTTT.

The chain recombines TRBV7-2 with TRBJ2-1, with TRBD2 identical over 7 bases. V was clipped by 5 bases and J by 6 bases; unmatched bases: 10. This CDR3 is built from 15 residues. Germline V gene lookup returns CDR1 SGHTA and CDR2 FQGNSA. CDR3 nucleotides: TGTGCCAGCAGCCAAAGGACTAGTCCTGGCAATGAGCAGTTCTTC. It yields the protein CASSQRTSPGNEQFF.

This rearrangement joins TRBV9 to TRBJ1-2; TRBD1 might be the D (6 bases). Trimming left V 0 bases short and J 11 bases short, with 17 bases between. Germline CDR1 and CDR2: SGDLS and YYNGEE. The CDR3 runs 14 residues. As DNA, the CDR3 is TGTGCCAGCAGCGTAGCTTCATCACAGGGAGGGTACACCTTC. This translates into CASSVASSQGGYTF.